This is a list of T cell receptor beta chains from one sample in a study of beta chain features in type 1 diabetes. This table comes from immunoSEQ multiplex PCR, and its TCRdb copy is limited to in-frame clones, with some not included. Among about 290,000 clones, around 7.3% were seen once, and the ten largest hold 0.9% to 1.2%. The sample consisted of central memory CD4+ T cells from blood. The receptors were gathered from a woman aged 18-35 years in good health. CDR3s include the opening cysteine and the closing phenylalanine or tryptophan.

J gene: TRBJ2-3; V gene: TRBV9; CDR3 protein: CASTSQFGLLADTQYF
J gene: TRBJ1-4; V gene: TRBV18; CDR3 protein: CASSRARDEKLFF
J gene: TRBJ1-4; V gene: TRBV7-8; CDR3 protein: CASSRGKSWEKLFF
J gene: TRBJ2-3; V gene: TRBV5-5; CDR3 protein: CASSRRFADTQYF
J gene: TRBJ1-5; V gene: TRBV9; CDR3 protein: CASSVGKGNQPQHF
J gene: TRBJ2-5; V gene: TRBV10-3; CDR3 protein: CAISGASVRLGTQYF
J gene: TRBJ2-3; V gene: TRBV7-8; CDR3 protein: CASRVEWGQGNTDTQYF
J gene: TRBJ2-1; V gene: TRBV9; CDR3 protein: CASSVGLAGIEQFF
J gene: TRBJ2-7; V gene: TRBV9; CDR3 protein: CASSAGQRYEQYF
J gene: TRBJ1-3; V gene: TRBV7-2; CDR3 protein: CASSGSGYTIYF
J gene: TRBJ1-5; V gene: TRBV7-2; CDR3 protein: CASSLGAGGAQPQHF
J gene: TRBJ2-3; V gene: TRBV28; CDR3 protein: CASSSRQPGTDTQYF
J gene: TRBJ1-5; V gene: TRBV11-2; CDR3 protein: CASSYSLNQPQHF
J gene: TRBJ2-7; V gene: TRBV29-1; CDR3 protein: CSVEAPGQKAYEQYF
J gene: TRBJ2-1; V gene: TRBV11-3; CDR3 protein: CASNKAGWEAGYNEQFF
J gene: TRBJ1-1; V gene: TRBV9; CDR3 protein: CASSAQPGQGNTEAFF
J gene: TRBJ2-5; V gene: TRBV27; CDR3 protein: CASSSSPETQYF
J gene: TRBJ2-7; V gene: TRBV18; CDR3 protein: CASSPLGTGGEQYF
J gene: TRBJ1-5; V gene: TRBV18; CDR3 protein: CASSPTRERDQPQHF
J gene: TRBJ1-1; V gene: TRBV28; CDR3 protein: CASSFRDTAAFF
J gene: TRBJ2-1; V gene: TRBV5-6; CDR3 protein: CASSALGADSNEQFF
J gene: TRBJ2-3; V gene: TRBV29-1; CDR3 protein: CSVQGGATDTQYF
J gene: TRBJ2-5; V gene: TRBV5-4; CDR3 protein: CASRDRVQETQYF
J gene: TRBJ1-1; V gene: TRBV19; CDR3 protein: CASRPHQNTEAFF
J gene: TRBJ1-2; V gene: TRBV4-1; CDR3 protein: CASSRATGVGGYTF
J gene: TRBJ1-1; V gene: TRBV7-2; CDR3 protein: CASSQRVTEAFF
J gene: TRBJ2-7; V gene: TRBV5-4; CDR3 protein: CASSPRREGEQYF
J gene: TRBJ2-2; V gene: TRBV7-3; CDR3 protein: CASSLVGSGKAGELFF
J gene: TRBJ2-2; V gene: TRBV7-2; CDR3 protein: CASSPRWLGPTGELFF
J gene: NA; V gene: TRBV30; CDR3 protein: CAWSRLGAYEQYF
J gene: TRBJ2-7; V gene: TRBV7-8; CDR3 protein: CASSLSRSPSYEQYF
J gene: TRBJ1-4; V gene: TRBV7-9; CDR3 protein: CASSSATVRSEKLFF
J gene: TRBJ2-3; V gene: TRBV7-2; CDR3 protein: CASSPNGRRGMDF